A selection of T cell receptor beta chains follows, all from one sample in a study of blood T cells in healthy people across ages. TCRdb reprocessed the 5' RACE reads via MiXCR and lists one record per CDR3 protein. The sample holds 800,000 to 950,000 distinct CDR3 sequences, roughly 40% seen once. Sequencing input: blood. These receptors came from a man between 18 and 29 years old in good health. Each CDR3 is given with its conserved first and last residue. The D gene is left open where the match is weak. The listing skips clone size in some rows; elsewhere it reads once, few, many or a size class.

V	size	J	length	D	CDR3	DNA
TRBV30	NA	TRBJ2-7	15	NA	CAWTFVRGLPYEQYF	TGTGCCTGGACATTTGTCAGGGGATTGCCCTACGAGCAGTACTTC
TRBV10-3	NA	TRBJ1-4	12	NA	CAISEFNEKLFF	TGTGCCATCAGTGAGTTTAATGAAAAACTGTTTTTT
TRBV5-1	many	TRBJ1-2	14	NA	CASSTDPLGYGYTF	TGCGCCAGCAGCACAGACCCCTTGGGGTATGGCTACACCTTC
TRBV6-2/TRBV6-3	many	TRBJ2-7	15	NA	CASSLSRQVRTEQYF	TGTGCCAGCAGTCTTTCCCGACAGGTTAGGACCGAGCAGTACTTC
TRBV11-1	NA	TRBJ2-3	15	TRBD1	CASSRTGGYTDTQYF	TGTGCCAGCTCCCGGACAGGGGGTTACACAGATACGCAGTATTTT
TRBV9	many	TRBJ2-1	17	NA	CASSDLRDGTSYNEQFF	TGTGCCAGCAGCGACCTCCGGGACGGCACCTCCTACAATGAGCAGTTCTTC
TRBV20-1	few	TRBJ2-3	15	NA	CSARRGASPTDTQYF	TGCAGTGCCAGACGGGGGGCCAGCCCCACAGATACGCAGTATTTT
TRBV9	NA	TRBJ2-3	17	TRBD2	CASSVGGTSRFPDTQYF	TGTGCCAGCAGCGTAGGAGGGACTAGCAGATTTCCAGATACGCAGTATTTT
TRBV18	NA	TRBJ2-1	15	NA	CASSPSHTGPGEQFF	TGTGCCAGCTCACCGTCCCACACGGGGCCGGGTGAGCAGTTCTTC
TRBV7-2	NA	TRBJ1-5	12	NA	CAGSLGHQPQHF	TGTGCCGGCAGCTTAGGTCATCAGCCCCAGCATTTT
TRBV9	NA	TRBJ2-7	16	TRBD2	CASSETSGGAYNEQYF	TGTGCCAGCAGCGAGACTAGCGGGGGGGCGTACAATGAGCAGTACTTC
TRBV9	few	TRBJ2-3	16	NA	CASSGTGNPSTDTQYF	TGTGCCAGCAGCGGAACGGGTAACCCTAGCACAGATACGCAGTATTTT
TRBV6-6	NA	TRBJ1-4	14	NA	CASSPLEGEEKLFF	TGTGCCAGCAGTCCCCTTGAGGGGGAAGAAAAACTGTTTTTT
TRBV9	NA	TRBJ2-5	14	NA	CASSVQGDRGTQYF	TGTGCCAGCAGCGTACAGGGAGACCGAGGGACCCAGTACTTC
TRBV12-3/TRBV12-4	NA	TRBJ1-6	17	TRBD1	CASTPWTGQGVNSPLHF	TGTGCCAGCACCCCATGGACAGGCCAGGGGGTAAATTCACCCCTCCACTTT
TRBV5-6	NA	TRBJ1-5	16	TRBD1	CASSFQTGVDNQPQHF	TGTGCCAGCAGCTTCCAAACAGGGGTCGACAATCAGCCCCAGCATTTT
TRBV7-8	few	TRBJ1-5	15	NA	CASSLSTGNNQPQHF	TGTGCCAGCAGCTTGTCAACAGGGAACAATCAGCCCCAGCATTTT
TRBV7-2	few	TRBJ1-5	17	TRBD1	CASSPDTGTAIHQPQHF	TGTGCCAGCAGCCCCGACACCGGGACAGCTATTCATCAGCCCCAGCATTTT
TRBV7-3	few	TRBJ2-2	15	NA	CASSLRDNSFGELFF	TGTGCCAGCAGCTTAAGGGACAACTCCTTCGGGGAGCTGTTTTTT
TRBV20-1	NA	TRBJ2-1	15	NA	CSARDQGKDYNEQFF	TGCAGTGCAAGGGACCAGGGGAAGGACTACAATGAGCAGTTCTTC
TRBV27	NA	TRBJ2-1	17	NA	CASSLLFQGSSYNEQFF	TGTGCCAGCAGTTTATTATTTCAGGGTAGCTCCTACAATGAGCAGTTCTTC
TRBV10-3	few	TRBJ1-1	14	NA	CAISDSQGGTEAFF	TGTGCCATCAGTGATTCCCAGGGTGGGACTGAAGCTTTCTTT
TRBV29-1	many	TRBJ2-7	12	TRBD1	CSVRTGLYEQYF	TGCAGCGTTCGGACAGGCCTCTACGAGCAGTACTTC
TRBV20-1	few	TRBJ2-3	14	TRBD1	CSAQDRGFGDTQYF	TGCAGTGCCCAAGACAGGGGCTTCGGGGATACGCAGTATTTT
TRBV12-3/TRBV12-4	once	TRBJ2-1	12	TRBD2	CASSATSGGQFF	TGTGCCAGCAGTGCCACTAGCGGGGGGCAGTTCTTC
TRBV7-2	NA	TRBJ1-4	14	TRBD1	CASTFAGGWEKLFF	TGTGCCAGCACCTTCGCAGGGGGCTGGGAAAAACTGTTTTTT
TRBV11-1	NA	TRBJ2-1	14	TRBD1	CASSRSDRYNEQFF	TGTGCCAGCAGCCGATCGGACAGGTACAATGAGCAGTTCTTC
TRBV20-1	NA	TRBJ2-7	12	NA	CSARGVDNEQYF	TGCAGTGCTAGAGGGGTGGACAATGAGCAGTACTTC
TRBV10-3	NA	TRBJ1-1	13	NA	CAISPGMNTEAFF	TGTGCCATCAGTCCAGGGATGAACACTGAAGCTTTCTTT
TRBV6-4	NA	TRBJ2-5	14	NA	CASSDLPFPWTMDF	TGTGCCAGCAGTGACCTCCCTTTCCCCTGGACTATGGACTTC
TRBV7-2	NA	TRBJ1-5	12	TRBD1	CASSIQGGPQHF	TGTGCCAGCAGCATTCAGGGGGGGCCCCAGCATTTT
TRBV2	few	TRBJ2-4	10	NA	CASSEGIWYF	TGTGCCAGCAGTGAAGGCATTTGGTACTTC
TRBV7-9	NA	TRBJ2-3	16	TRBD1	CASSIYATGITDTQYF	TGTGCCAGCAGCATCTACGCGACAGGGATTACAGATACGCAGTATTTT
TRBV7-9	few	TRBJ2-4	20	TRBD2	CASSLNALAGGRRAKNIQYF	TGTGCCAGCAGCTTAAACGCCTTGGCGGGGGGGCGTAGAGCCAAAAACATTCAGTACTTC
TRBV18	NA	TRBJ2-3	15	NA	CASSPGAASTDTRYF	TGTGCCAGCTCACCAGGGGCGGCTAGCACAGATACGCGGTATTTT
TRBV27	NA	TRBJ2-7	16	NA	CASSLSVGGVSVEQYF	TGTGCCAGCAGTTTATCCGTAGGGGGGGTATCGGTCGAGCAGTACTTC
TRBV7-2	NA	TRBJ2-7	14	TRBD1	CASSLGQGGSEQYF	TGTGCCAGCAGCTTAGGACAGGGGGGTTCCGAGCAGTACTTC
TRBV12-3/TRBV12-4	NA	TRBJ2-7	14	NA	CASSLEDSADEQYF	TGTGCCAGCAGTTTAGAGGACAGCGCCGACGAGCAGTATTTC
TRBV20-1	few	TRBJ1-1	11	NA	CSARSTFEAFF	TGCAGTGCTAGATCGACCTTTGAAGCTTTCTTT
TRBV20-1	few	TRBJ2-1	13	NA	CSASPQNYNEQFF	TGCAGTGCTAGCCCACAGAACTACAATGAGCAGTTCTTC